The 32 T cell receptor beta chains in this list originate from one sample, sequenced in a study of shared clonotypes between healthy human individuals. Clones were sequenced by immunoSEQ multiplex PCR, and TCRdb holds only the in-frame ones, with some missing. The data show fewer than 3 million clones, about 90% seen once. Sequenced sample: naive CD4+ T cells from PBMCs. Indicated subset: CD45RA+ positively selected. These receptors all stem from a man between 18 and 29 years old in good health. Some clones in this sample may be carry-over from other donors' samples.

This chain uses TRBV14 with TRBJ2-1; maybe TRBD2 (5 bases). In germline, CDR1 is SGHDN, CDR2 FVKESK. CDR3 length: 15 amino acids. V gave up 3 bases and J gave up 10 bases, with 19 bases separating them. In DNA form, the CDR3 reads TGTGCCAGCAGCCAGTGGCTAGCAACGGATGGGGAGCAGTTCTTC. It yields the protein CASSQWLATDGEQFF.

The chain has TRBV27 and TRBJ2-1; D ambiguous. Trimming took off 4 bases at V and 5 bases at J, with 15 bases between the two ends. The CDR3 runs to 15 residues. The germline V gene encodes CDR1 MNHEY and CDR2 SMNVEV (reference sequence). The CDR3 loop reads CASSSAGIYDNEQFF. In DNA form, the CDR3 reads TGTGCCAGCAGTTCCGCTGGGATTTATGACAATGAGCAGTTCTTC.

The rearrangement joins TRBV14 to TRBJ1-1; 8 nucleotides align to TRBD1. The germline V gene encodes CDR1 SGHDN and CDR2 FVKESK. This CDR3 has 14 amino acids. The ends lost 4 bases at V and 3 bases at J; junction bases unmatched: 4. CDR3: CASSRYRGDTEAFF. The CDR3 bases are TGTGCCAGCAGCCGATACAGGGGGGACACTGAAGCTTTCTTT.

The V call is TRBV10-2, the J call TRBJ1-3, with D hard to call. The germline CDR1 and CDR2 sequences are WSHSY and SAAADI. The CDR3 loop spans 15 amino acids. The ends were cut back, 4 bases at V and 0 bases at J, with 10 bases in the middle. The CDR3 loop reads CASSVPARSGNTIYF. The CDR3 DNA reads TGCGCCAGCAGTGTACCGGCTCGCTCTGGAAACACCATATATTTT.

DNA of the CDR3: TGTGCCTGGAGTGGGAGGAGCCACTTTAATTCCGAGCAGTACTTC. Protein product: CAWSGRSHFNSEQYF. The rearrangement uses TRBV30 and TRBJ2-7, with D possibly matching TRBD2 (5 bases). Trimming cost V 1 base and J 6 bases, with 19 bases left between them. From germline, CDR1 is GTSNPN and CDR2 SVGIG (reference sequence). The CDR3 runs to 15 residues.

The V and J genes are TRBV2 and TRBJ2-7; 7 nucleotides line up with TRBD2. CDR3 size: 14 residues. Germline V CDR1 and CDR2: SNHLY, FYNNEI. V trimming: 7 bases; J trimming: 0 bases; junction bases outside the gene matches: 6. CDR3: CASTQRGSSYEQYF. As DNA, the CDR3 is TGTGCCAGCACCCAGCGGGGTAGCTCCTACGAGCAGTACTTC.

This clone was counted once. This chain links TRBV7-2 with TRBJ2-7, with TRBD1 as a possible D gene (6 bases). CDR3 length: 14 amino acids. V lost 3 bases and J lost 7, with 16 bases in between. Germline V lookup: CDR1 SGHTA, CDR2 FQGNSA. CDR3: CASSFIGGSGEQYF. The CDR3 DNA reads as TGTGCCAGCAGCTTTATAGGGGGATCGGGGGAGCAGTACTTC.

The rearrangement joins TRBV9 to TRBJ2-3, with no clear D. The V gene lost 4 bases and the J gene lost 5 bases, with 8 bases spanning the gap. The CDR3 contains 12 residues. The germline CDR1 and CDR2 sequences are SGDLS and YYNGEE. The CDR3 region has the DNA TGTGCCAGCAGCCCCCTGGTAGATACGCAGTATTTT. Its protein is CASSPLVDTQYF.

The J gene is TRBJ1-1, the V gene TRBV5-8, with D possibly matching TRBD1 (5 bases). Germline values: CDR1 SGHTS, CDR2 YDEGEE. Trimming removed 2 bases at V and 13 bases at J, with 18 bases between. The CDR3 runs to 13 residues. The CDR3 DNA sequence: TGTGCCAGCAGCTTAGCGCCGGGACCGGGAGATTTCTTT. This encodes CASSLAPGPGDFF.

Points on this clone: Additional DNA sequences in this sample encode the identical CDR3. CDR3 DNA: TGTGCCAGCAGCGTACAGGGAGGGCAGCCCCAGCATTTT. Protein sequence: CASSVQGGQPQHF. The rearrangement links TRBV9 to TRBJ1-5, with a possible D match to TRBD1 (5 bases). The CDR3 totals 13 residues. Between the trimmed V and J ends, which lost 1 base and 7 bases, there was a span of 9 bases. The germline CDR1 and CDR2 sequences are SGDLS and YYNGEE. Filled out from reference TRBV9 and TRBJ1-5, the complete variable domain reads DSGVTQTPKHLITATGQRVTLRCSPRSGDLSVYWYQQSLDQGLQFLIQYYNGEERAKGNILERFSAQQFPDLHSELNLSSLELGDSALYFCASSVQGGQPQHFGDGTRLSIL.

Details on this clone: The sample has other DNA sequences that encode this CDR3 too. The chain has TRBV5-1 and TRBJ1-1, with D possibly TRBD1 on 6 matching bases. The germline V gene encodes CDR1 SGHRS and CDR2 YFSETQ. Between the trimmed V and J ends, which lost 2 bases and 2 bases, there was a span of 10 bases. The CDR3 has 14 amino acids. CDR3 sequence (DNA): TGCGCCAGCAGCTTCTTACAGGGTAACACTGAAGCTTTCTTT. Translating gives CASSFLQGNTEAFF. Filled out from reference TRBV5-1 and TRBJ1-1, the complete variable domain reads KAGVTQTPRYLIKTRGQQVTLSCSPISGHRSVSWYQQTPGQGLQFLFEYFSETQRNKGNFPGRFSGRQFSNSRSEMNVSTLELGDSALYLCASSFLQGNTEAFFGQGTRLTVV.

Worth noting for this clone: Compared with germline, one end of the junction differs, possibly owing to a read error. The gene calls are TRBV7-9 and TRBJ1-2, with TRBD1 as a possible D gene (6 bases). The germline V gene encodes CDR1 SEHNR and CDR2 FQNEAQ (reference sequence). This CDR3 is 15 amino acids long. DNA for the CDR3: TGTGCCAGCAGCTTACGAGGGACACCTAATTATGGCTACACCTTC. Amino acid sequence: CASSLRGTPNYGYTF.

This clone came up once. The chain combines TRBV15 with TRBJ2-1; D gene ambiguous. The germline gives CDR1 LNHNV, CDR2 YYDKDF (reference sequence). V lost 1 base and J lost 7, with 8 bases in between. This CDR3 spans 13 amino acids. CDR3 in DNA: TGTGCCACCAGCAGAGGAACACCTAATGAGCAGTTCTTC. Amino acid sequence: CATSRGTPNEQFF.

The chain is built from TRBV5-6 and TRBJ2-5; a possible D gene is TRBD1 (5 bases). V was shortened by 1 base and J by 5 bases, with 12 bases between the two germline ends. CDR3 length: 14 residues. In germline, CDR1 is SGHDT, CDR2 YYEEEE. CDR3 amino acids: CASSLLQGGETQYF. Here the CDR3 DNA reads TGTGCCAGCAGCTTGCTCCAGGGTGGGGAGACCCAGTACTTC.

As DNA, the CDR3 is TGTGCCAGTAGTCCGCGCCGGGAGGCCGGTGAGCAGTACTTC. This encodes CASSPRREAGEQYF. V and J are TRBV19 and TRBJ2-7; 7 positions match TRBD2. Germline values: CDR1 LNHDA, CDR2 SQIVND (reference sequence). The junction had 11 bases not matched to a gene; V was cut back by 5 bases and J by 7 bases. The CDR3 spans 14 residues.

The chain employs TRBV5-1 and TRBJ1-1; 8 positions match TRBD1. J gave up 6 bases and V 4 bases, and 11 bases lay outside the gene matches. Per the germline V gene, CDR1 is SGHRS and CDR2 is YFSETQ. The length of the CDR3 is 15 residues. The CDR3 here is CASSPGQGMTAEAFF. Written as DNA, the CDR3 is TGCGCCAGCAGCCCCGGACAGGGTATGACGGCTGAAGCTTTCTTT.

The chain joins TRBV18 to TRBJ2-5; no clear D. The CDR3 contains 14 residues. In germline, CDR1 is KGHSH, CDR2 LQKENI. Trimming removed 0 bases from V and 5 bases from J, with 10 bases in between. In DNA, the CDR3 is TGTGCCAGCTCACCACCCGTGCTCCGGGAGACCCAGTACTTC. As protein: CASSPPVLRETQYF.

V is TRBV15 and J is TRBJ2-7, with 9 nucleotides matching TRBD2. After removal of 0 bases from V and 2 bases from J, the junction contained 2 bases not matched to a gene. The germline V gene has CDR1 LNHNV and CDR2 YYDKDF (reference sequence). This CDR3 spans 15 amino acids. DNA of the CDR3: TGTGCCACCAGCAGAGAGACTAGCGGAGCCTACGAGCAGTACTTC. Protein: CATSRETSGAYEQYF.

This clone came up a few times. Other DNA sequences in the sample encode the same CDR3. The V call is TRBV30, the J call TRBJ1-5, with D possibly TRBD1 on 5 matching bases. The ends were cut back, 0 bases at V and 4 bases at J, with 7 bases in the middle. Germline-derived CDR1 and CDR2 are GTSNPN and SVGIG (reference sequence). CDR3 length: 13 residues. CDR3 sequence (DNA): TGTGCCTGGAGTGTAGCAGGGAATCAGCCCCAGCATTTT. Protein: CAWSVAGNQPQHF.

CDR3 DNA sequence: TGTGCCAGCAGCATCTATGGAAATTCTGCCTACGAGCAGTACTTC. Its translation is CASSIYGNSAYEQYF. This sequence joins TRBV9 and TRBJ2-7, with unresolved D. The CDR3 has 15 residues. Trimming left V 4 bases short and J 2 bases short, with 16 bases between. Germline loops: CDR1 SGDLS, CDR2 YYNGEE. Supplemented by reference TRBV9 and TRBJ2-7, the full variable domain reads DSGVTQTPKHLITATGQRVTLRCSPRSGDLSVYWYQQSLDQGLQFLIQYYNGEERAKGNILERFSAQQFPDLHSELNLSSLELGDSALYFCASSIYGNSAYEQYFGPGTRLTVT.

The chain is built from TRBV27 and TRBJ1-2, with a tentative D call TRBD1 (6 bases). Germline CDR1 is MNHEY and CDR2 is SMNVEV (reference sequence). This CDR3 is 15 amino acids long. V lost 5 bases to trimming and J lost 2 bases, with 15 bases between them. The CDR3 loop reads CASSPLGQGNYGYTF. The CDR3 DNA reads TGTGCCAGCAGTCCCTTGGGGCAGGGGAACTATGGCTACACCTTC.

The rearrangement links TRBV6-6 to TRBJ2-1; 10 bases map to TRBD2. The CDR3 contains 16 residues. V trimming: 2 bases; J trimming: 6 bases; junction bases outside the gene matches: 7. Germline values: CDR1 MNHNY, CDR2 SVGAGI (reference sequence). This chain's CDR3 is CASSYALAGGVNEQFF. The CDR3 DNA sequence: TGTGCCAGCAGTTACGCCTTAGCGGGAGGAGTCAATGAGCAGTTCTTC.

The CDR3 DNA reads TGTGCCAGCAGCTATGATAGGACAGGGGCCGATACGCAGTATTTT. Translated, it gives CASSYDRTGADTQYF. This chain joins TRBV5-4 and TRBJ2-3; TRBD1 matches at 9 bases. Germline trimming cut 3 bases from V and 6 bases from J; bases unmatched to any gene: 8. Germline CDR1 is SGHNT and CDR2 is YYREEE (reference sequence). There are 15 residues in the CDR3.

This clone was counted once. This chain joins TRBV7-2 and TRBJ1-2; 10 bases are a match to TRBD1. The CDR3 has 15 residues. The junction had 5 bases not matched to a gene; V was cut back by 3 bases and J by 4 bases. The germline CDR1 and CDR2 sequences are SGHTA and FQGNSA. CDR3 sequence (DNA): TGTGCCAGCAGCTTGATAGGACAGGGGGGCTATGGCTACACCTTC. Protein sequence: CASSLIGQGGYGYTF.

V is TRBV30 and J is TRBJ1-1, with 7 positions matching TRBD1. J was trimmed by 10 bases and V by 0 bases; bases with no gene match: 5. The CDR3 is made up of 12 amino acids. In germline, CDR1 is GTSNPN, CDR2 SVGIG (reference sequence). The CDR3 sequence is CAWSVSRGSAFF. The CDR3 nucleotides read TGTGCCTGGAGTGTAAGCAGGGGGTCAGCTTTCTTT.

The V and J genes are TRBV7-3 and TRBJ2-1; TRBD2 agrees at 11 bases. CDR1 and CDR2 from the germline V gene are SGHTA and FQGTGA. This CDR3 spans 15 amino acids. V lost 5 bases to trimming and J lost 5 bases; unmatched junction nucleotides: 5. Here the CDR3 reads CASSPGLAGHNEQFF. The CDR3 DNA reads as TGTGCCAGCAGCCCCGGACTAGCGGGTCACAATGAGCAGTTCTTC.

Remarks on this clone: The same CDR3 is also encoded by other DNA sequences in this sample. The rearrangement links TRBV5-1 to TRBJ2-7; no reliable D call. This CDR3 has 12 residues. With 4 bases removed from V and 6 bases from J, the gap between germline ends came to 11 bases. Germline V lookup: CDR1 SGHRS, CDR2 YFSETQ. The CDR3 region has the DNA TGCGCCAGCAGCGAACCATCGGGCGAGCAGTACTTC. This sequence encodes CASSEPSGEQYF.

The chain carries TRBV2 and TRBJ2-1; D tentatively fits TRBD1 or TRBD2 (5 bases each). CDR1 is SNHLY, CDR2 FYNNEI, per germline. This CDR3 comprises 15 residues. V was trimmed by 4 bases and J by 10 bases, leaving 20 bases between them. CDR3 sequence (DNA): TGTGCCAGCAGTGGGGGCCAGATCCTAAAGCGGGAGCAGTTCTTC. Residues: CASSGGQILKREQFF.

The chain is built from TRBV29-1 and TRBJ2-4; possibly TRBD1 for D (6 bases). CDR3 length: 14 residues. The V end was cut by 5 bases, the J end by 3 bases, with 14 bases between. Germline CDR1 reads SQVTM; CDR2 reads ANQGSEA. DNA of the CDR3: TGCAGCGTTAGGCAGGGGTCTAACAAAAACATTCAGTACTTC. This translates into CSVRQGSNKNIQYF.

J is TRBJ1-2 and V is TRBV5-4, with a possible D match to TRBD1 (6 bases). CDR1 and CDR2 (germline): SGHNT, YYREEE (reference sequence). V was trimmed by 4 bases and J by 6 bases, leaving 19 bases between them. The CDR3 runs to 15 residues. This CDR3 reads CASSVIGAQGHGYTF. In nucleotides, the CDR3 is TGTGCCAGCAGCGTAATTGGGGCCCAGGGGCATGGCTACACCTTC.

V gene TRBV7-2 combines with J gene TRBJ2-1, with a tentative D call TRBD1 (5 bases). The CDR3 length is 13 residues. Germline CDR1 and CDR2: SGHTA and FQGNSA. V was pared by 5 bases and J by 7 bases, with 12 bases between. The CDR3: CASSQGTKNEQFF. The CDR3 bases are TGTGCCAGCAGCCAGGGAACCAAAAATGAGCAGTTCTTC.

This chain connects TRBV6-5 to TRBJ1-2, with a possible D match to TRBD1 (6 bases). The CDR3 sequence is 13 residues long. V was pared by 4 bases and J by 4 bases, with 10 bases between. Germline CDR1 MNHEY, CDR2 SVGAGI. The CDR3 is CASSSRGPYGYTF. The CDR3 bases are TGTGCCAGCAGTTCCCGGGGGCCCTATGGCTACACCTTC.